Listed below are T cell receptor beta chains from one sample, sequenced in a study of PD-L1 blockade in urothelial cancer. Measured with immunoSEQ multiplex PCR; TCRdb has only the in-frame clones, and not every one. The sample holds under 95,000 clones, about four fifths seen once. This sample comprised PBMCs, obtained around atezolizumab (anti-PD-L1) treatment. The source of these receptors is a woman in her 70s with urothelial cancer. Each CDR3 is given with its conserved first and last residue. Fields, in order: CDR3 protein, CDR3 DNA, D gene, J gene, clone size, V gene. A D gene is named only where the DNA matches it firmly. Where a row states a size, it is once, few, many or the class of an expanded clone; other rows omit it.

CASSPLAGSFTDTQYF | TGTGCCAGCAGCCCTTTAGCGGGGAGCTTCACAGATACGCAGTATTTT | TRBD2 | TRBJ2-3 | . | TRBV7-2
CASSQDPRSSFATNEKLFF | TGTGCCAGCAGCCAAGATCCCCGGAGTTCCTTTGCAACTAATGAAAAACTGTTTTTT | . | TRBJ1-4 | . | TRBV4-2
CASSPAGTSGQETQYF | TGTGCCAGCAGTCCAGCCGGGACTAGCGGTCAAGAGACCCAGTACTTC | TRBD2 | TRBJ2-5 | . | TRBV5-4
CAWSAQTGGRSYEQYF | TGTGCCTGGAGTGCACAGACAGGGGGCCGCTCCTACGAGCAGTACTTC | TRBD1 | TRBJ2-7 | . | TRBV30
CAWSLDRDEKLFF | TGTGCCTGGAGTTTGGACAGGGATGAAAAACTGTTTTTT | TRBD1 | TRBJ1-4 | . | TRBV30
CASSIPGGRSNYGYTF | TGCGCCAGCAGCATTCCCGGGGGGCGCTCTAACTATGGCTACACCTTC | . | TRBJ1-2 | . | TRBV4-1
CASSLVSTSYEQYF | TGTGCCAGCAGTTTAGTCTCTACCTCCTACGAGCAGTACTTC | . | TRBJ2-7 | . | TRBV28
CASSYHGTFSYEQYF | TGTGCCAGCAGTTATCACGGGACATTCTCCTACGAGCAGTACTTC | . | TRBJ2-7 | once | TRBV6-5
CASSEYGDTEAFF | TGTGCCAGCAGTGAATACGGGGACACTGAAGCTTTCTTT | . | TRBJ1-1 | . | TRBV25-1
CASSAFTGDEQYF | TGTGCCAGCAGCGCCTTTACAGGGGACGAGCAGTACTTC | TRBD1 | TRBJ2-7 | . | TRBV9
CASSLEDSSYNSPLHF | TGTGCCAGCTCACTGGAGGACAGCTCCTATAATTCACCCCTCCACTTT | . | TRBJ1-6 | . | TRBV18
CASSPPGGYEQYF | TGTGCCAGCTCACCGCCGGGGGGCTACGAGCAGTACTTC | TRBD2 | TRBJ2-7 | once | TRBV18
CASSSPRGTGGAEQYF | TGTGCCAGCAGCTCCCCTCGAGGGACAGGGGGCGCCGAGCAGTACTTC | TRBD1 | TRBJ2-7 | . | TRBV7-6
CASSGGTEGGEQFF | TGCGCCAGCAGCGGGGGGACGGAGGGAGGTGAGCAGTTCTTC | . | TRBJ2-1 | . | TRBV5-1
CASSFRGQLNTGELFF | TGTGCCAGCAGTTTTCGCGGACAGTTAAACACCGGGGAGCTGTTTTTT | . | TRBJ2-2 | . | TRBV27
CASGLVRGTSGNKNNEQFF | TGTGCTAGTGGTTTGGTACGGGGGACTAGCGGGAACAAAAACAATGAGCAGTTCTTC | TRBD2 | TRBJ2-1 | . | TRBV12-5
CASSMEGNYGYTF | TGTGCCAGTAGTATGGAGGGGAACTATGGCTACACCTTC | . | TRBJ1-2 | few | TRBV19
CASSLEGYRGAARGTGELFF | TGCGCCAGCAGCTTGGAAGGTTACAGGGGGGCAGCCCGAGGCACCGGGGAGCTGTTTTTT | TRBD1 | TRBJ2-2 | . | TRBV5-1
CASSFGQGKSYEQYF | TGTGCCAGCAGCTTCGGACAGGGAAAATCCTACGAGCAGTACTTC | TRBD1 | TRBJ2-7 | . | TRBV7-2
CASSRTYGANTEAFF | TGTGCCAGCAGCCGCACCTATGGGGCCAACACTGAAGCTTTCTTT | . | TRBJ1-1 | . | TRBV11-3
CASSYRATQETQYF | TGCGCCAGCAGCTATCGAGCTACCCAAGAGACCCAGTACTTC | . | TRBJ2-5 | . | TRBV5-1
CASSQPIAGGSYNEQFF | TGTGCCAGCAGCCAACCGATAGCGGGGGGCTCCTACAATGAGCAGTTCTTC | TRBD2 | TRBJ2-1 | . | TRBV4-2
CASSILQGIHEKLFF | TGTGCCAGTAGTATCCTACAGGGAATCCATGAAAAACTGTTTTTT | . | TRBJ1-4 | . | TRBV19
CASRPRVSLGNTIYF | TGTGCCAGCAGACCCAGGGTTTCTTTAGGAAACACCATATATTTT | . | TRBJ1-3 | once | TRBV6-5
CASSGWTNTEAFF | TGTGCCAGTAGTGGTTGGACAAACACTGAAGCTTTCTTT | . | TRBJ1-1 | few | TRBV19
CASILQGDQPQHF | TGTGCCAGCATCCTACAGGGGGATCAGCCCCAGCATTTT | TRBD1 | TRBJ1-5 | . | TRBV6-1
CACTNQGNQPQHF | TGTGCCTGTACCAATCAGGGAAATCAGCCCCAGCATTTT | . | TRBJ1-5 | . | TRBV30
CASSDLLDKNTEAFF | TGCGCCAGTTCAGACCTACTGGACAAGAACACTGAAGCTTTCTTT | . | TRBJ1-1 | . | TRBV5-1
CASSLSGTDYGYTF | TGTGCCAGCAGCTTATCTGGGACAGACTATGGCTACACCTTC | TRBD1 | TRBJ1-2 | . | TRBV7-9
CASSFGGPTGLVAYGYTF | TGTGCCAGCAGCTTCGGGGGCCCGACAGGGCTTGTCGCCTATGGCTACACCTTC | TRBD1 | TRBJ1-2 | many | TRBV7-2
CAASGVGYNEQFF | TGTGCGGCGAGCGGGGTAGGATACAATGAGCAGTTCTTC | TRBD2 | TRBJ2-1 | . | TRBV6-5
CSVEDLIWGVTQYF | TGCAGCGTTGAAGATCTTATCTGGGGGGTTACGCAGTATTTT | . | TRBJ2-3 | . | TRBV29-1
CASSLVRDRSYEQYF | TGTGCCAGCAGCTTAGTCCGGGACAGATCCTACGAGCAGTACTTC | TRBD1 | TRBJ2-7 | . | TRBV7-2
CASQPWGDTEAFF | TGTGCCAGCCAGCCGTGGGGGGACACTGAAGCTTTCTTT | . | TRBJ1-1 | . | TRBV19
CASSRLRGGTGELFF | TGCGCCAGCAGCCGCCTTAGGGGGGGAACCGGGGAGCTGTTTTTT | . | TRBJ2-2 | . | TRBV4-3
CASSLGQGATEAFF | TGTGCCAGCAGCTTAGGCCAGGGGGCCACTGAAGCTTTCTTT | TRBD1 | TRBJ1-1 | . | TRBV7-2
CASSLRPDIRETQYF | TGCGCCAGCAGCTTGAGGCCAGACATTCGGGAGACCCAGTACTTC | . | TRBJ2-5 | . | TRBV5-1
CASSYSSRAGNTIYF | TGTGCCAGCAGTTACTCGTCCAGGGCTGGAAACACCATATATTTT | . | TRBJ1-3 | . | TRBV6-5
CASSLFSRQSGTEAFF | TGCGCCAGCAGCTTGTTTTCCCGACAGTCAGGCACTGAAGCTTTCTTT | . | TRBJ1-1 | . | TRBV5-1
CAIGGNYGYTF | TGTGCCATCGGGGGGAACTATGGCTACACCTTC | . | TRBJ1-2 | . | TRBV10-3
CASSPRLPGQGPIYGYTF | TGTGCCAGCTCGCCCCGATTGCCGGGACAGGGTCCCATCTATGGCTACACCTTC | TRBD1 | TRBJ1-2 | . | TRBV18
CASSQDFSEAGRSLHF | TGTGCCAGCAGCCAAGATTTCAGTGAGGCCGGAAGAAGCCTCCACTTT | . | TRBJ1-6 | . | TRBV4-2
CASSTGQGEDGYTF | TGCGCCAGCAGCACGGGACAGGGGGAGGATGGCTACACCTTC | TRBD1 | TRBJ1-2 | . | TRBV5-1
CASSIPGTGGAVAFF | TGTGCCAGTAGTATCCCCGGGACAGGGGGCGCTGTGGCTTTCTTT | TRBD1 | TRBJ1-1 | . | TRBV19
CAWEVGLAAQETQYF | TGTGCCTGGGAAGTTGGACTAGCGGCCCAAGAGACCCAGTACTTC | TRBD2 | TRBJ2-5 | . | TRBV30
CASSLFSGGLTDTQYF | TGCGCCAGCAGCTTGTTTAGCGGGGGGCTCACAGATACGCAGTATTTT | TRBD2 | TRBJ2-3 | . | TRBV5-1
CASSLSAAGGIDTQYF | TGTGCCAGCAGCTTGTCCGCGGCGGGGGGGATAGATACGCAGTATTTT | TRBD2 | TRBJ2-3 | . | TRBV28
CAPGRGRYEQYF | TGTGCCCCCGGGAGGGGGCGGTACGAGCAGTACTTC | . | TRBJ2-7 | many | TRBV6-5
CASSFTGGLAYEQYF | TGTGCCAGCAGCTTCACAGGGGGGTTAGCCTACGAGCAGTACTTC | TRBD1 | TRBJ2-7 | . | TRBV7-2
CASSFRQGLYEQYF | TGTGCCAGCAGCTTTAGACAGGGGCTTTACGAGCAGTACTTC | TRBD1 | TRBJ2-7 | . | TRBV5-5
CASQLAGAMSTDTQYF | TGTGCCAGCCAACTAGCGGGGGCCATGAGCACAGATACGCAGTATTTT | TRBD2 | TRBJ2-3 | . | TRBV13
CASSRDRFSGNTIYF | TGTGCCAGCAGCAGAGACAGGTTCTCTGGAAACACCATATATTTT | . | TRBJ1-3 | . | TRBV13
CASSQAVTGELFF | TGTGCCAGCAGCCAAGCAGTTACCGGGGAGCTGTTTTTT | . | TRBJ2-2 | . | TRBV14